The present entry profiles one T cell receptor beta chain with its context. These data are taken from a study of patients and donors after allogeneic stem cell transplantation. The CDR3 is 16 residues long. V was pared by 2 bases and J by 8 bases, with 8 bases of the junction left unmatched. The germline V gene has CDR1 MNHNY and CDR2 SVGAGI (reference sequence). TCRdb recomputed calls from the RT-PCR reads with MiXCR, one row per CDR3 protein. The data show thousands of distinct CDR3 sequences, roughly 26% seen once. This chain connects TRBV6-6 to TRBJ2-1, with 11 bases identical to TRBD2. This clonotype originated in a human donor who was either an allogeneic HSCT recipient or a stem cell or donor lymphocyte infusion donor (not recorded which). It is not recorded whose cells these are; they may come from a transplant donor. The sequencing input was blood, either unsorted or a sorted T cell fraction (not recorded which). CDR3 sequence reads: CASSYPTSGSFDEQFF. The CDR3 DNA follows: TGTGCCAGCAGTTACCCTACTAGCGGGAGCTTCGATGAGCAGTTCTTC.